This T cell receptor beta chain comes out of a study of T-cell reconstitution after alpha-beta-depleted transplantation in children. Unique molecular identifiers tagged the TCRbeta library. TCRdb used MiXCR to reprocess the PCR reads, holding one entry per CDR3 protein. The table records some 640,000 distinct CDR3 sequences, 16% of them present only once. This CDR3 has 16 residues. Germline V gene lookup returns CDR1 MGHRA and CDR2 YSYEKL. Trimming cost V 0 bases and J 7 bases, with 15 bases left between them. A few counts support this clonotype. V is TRBV4-1 and J is TRBJ1-4; tentative D call: TRBD1 (6 bases). This specimen consisted of PBMCs from the stem cell graft donor, obtained from the stem cell graft. This TCR derives from a human donor who donated a stem cell graft to a child with acute myeloid leukemia. CDR3 region: CASSQDMGRGSEKLFF. CDR3 nucleotide sequence: TGCGCCAGCAGCCAAGATATGGGCAGGGGCAGTGAAAAACTGTTTTTT.